This TCR beta chain was documented in a study of blood T cell repertoires in COVID-19. At the level of the study: COVID-19 samples, acute and convalescent, were from the United States, Italy and Spain. From T cells, B-cell-depleted T cells, or PBMCs came the material, which was cDNA or gDNA.

Per the authors' pipeline: Nucleated cell counts were estimated from reference gene primer amplification. TCRdb's table, derived via immunoSEQ multiplex PCR, lists solely in-frame clones and lacks some. V and J calls and clone size are given by that table; D and trimming were obtained from the DNA. The data show some 150,000 clones, roughly 87% seen once. Comments on this clone: The junction and the germline gene differ at one end; a read error may be behind it.

The specimen sequenced was peripheral blood. This sequence originates from a woman aged 60-75 years who had recovered from COVID-19.

CDR3 sequence: CASSYSIWQGRVF. DNA of the CDR3: TGTGCCAGCAGTTACTCGATTTGGCAGGGCCGTGTTTTT. The chain uses TRBV6-2 or TRBV6-3 and TRBJ1-4; the D gene is possibly TRBD1 (5 bases). CDR3 length: 13 residues. Germline V gene data show CDR1 as MNHEY and CDR2 as SVGEGT.